Only a few counts were recorded for the clone carrying this T cell receptor (beta chain). What it binds is unknown. The CDR3 loop spans 14 amino acids. The germline CDR1 and CDR2 sequences are MNHEY and SMNVEV (reference sequence). Trimming removed 3 bases from V and 7 bases from J, with 10 bases in between. This sample was taken from a study of T cell responses to AZD1222 COVID-19 vaccine. Study results and caveats: Clonal diversity was possibly underestimated, and the donors were mostly white British, with more females. Breadth and depth of Spike-specific TCRs rose after two AZD1222 doses.

Sequencing used immunoSEQ multiplex PCR; TCRdb keeps in-frame clones, though not all of them. The sample includes 150,000 to 160,000 clones, around nine tenths of them seen just once. The sequence was collected from an adult who received the AZD1222 COVID-19 vaccine. The sample was peripheral blood, taken 28 days after the second AZD1222 dose. The J gene is TRBJ1-6, the V gene TRBV27, with D tentatively TRBD1 (5 bases). Written as DNA, the CDR3 is TGTGCCAGCAGTTTGTCTCAGGGAAATTCACCCCTCCACTTT. It codes for CASSLSQGNSPLHF.